The following is a TCR beta chain sequence with its context. Some clones are missing from TCRdb's copy, which holds only in-frame ones; the method was immunoSEQ multiplex PCR. Here the sample spans 36,000 or so clones, 70% to 90% being singletons. This entry comes from a study of T cell changes during pregnancy in multiple sclerosis. Between the trimmed V and J ends, which lost 3 bases and 4 bases, there was a span of 18 bases. The CDR3 is made up of 16 amino acids. In germline, CDR1 is ENHRY, CDR2 SYGVKD. The origin of this receptor is a female donor with multiple sclerosis, enrolled in a pregnancy study. V gene TRBV10-3 combines with J gene TRBJ1-1; a possible D gene is TRBD1 (6 bases). Sequenced material: CD4+ T cells from peripheral blood mononuclear cells, taken in the first trimester of pregnancy. CDR3: CAISDKAGAGGTEAFF. The CDR3 coding sequence is TGTGCCATCAGTGATAAAGCAGGGGCTGGGGGCACTGAAGCTTTCTTT.